This TCR beta chain was recorded in a study of identical twins. In the case of this clonotype: Its antigen is unknown.

Germline V gene lookup returns CDR1 SGHRS and CDR2 YFSETQ. The V segment lost 1 base and the J segment 2 bases; nucleotides outside the gene matches: 6. The CDR3 runs to 18 residues. Unique molecular identifiers were present on the cDNA, which also gained a universal primer site by template switching. TCRdb redid the calling of the 5' RACE reads with MiXCR, one entry per CDR3 protein. The data contain about 530,000 distinct CDR3 sequences, 20% to 25% of them singletons. Study-wide results and caveats: Memory repertoires showed no such pattern, whereas abundant cord blood beta clonotypes carried fewer insertions.

The data were also submitted as part of a second study, on yellow fever vaccine responses in identical twins.

The chain joins TRBV5-1 to TRBJ2-3; 14 bases are a match to TRBD2. This receptor was identified in a woman aged 18-30 years in good health. The sample was CD4+ T cells sorted from blood. CDR3 in amino acids: CASSLKTSGGAFTDTQYF. CDR3 coding DNA: TGCGCCAGCAGCTTGAAGACTAGCGGGGGGGCCTTCACAGATACGCAGTATTTT.